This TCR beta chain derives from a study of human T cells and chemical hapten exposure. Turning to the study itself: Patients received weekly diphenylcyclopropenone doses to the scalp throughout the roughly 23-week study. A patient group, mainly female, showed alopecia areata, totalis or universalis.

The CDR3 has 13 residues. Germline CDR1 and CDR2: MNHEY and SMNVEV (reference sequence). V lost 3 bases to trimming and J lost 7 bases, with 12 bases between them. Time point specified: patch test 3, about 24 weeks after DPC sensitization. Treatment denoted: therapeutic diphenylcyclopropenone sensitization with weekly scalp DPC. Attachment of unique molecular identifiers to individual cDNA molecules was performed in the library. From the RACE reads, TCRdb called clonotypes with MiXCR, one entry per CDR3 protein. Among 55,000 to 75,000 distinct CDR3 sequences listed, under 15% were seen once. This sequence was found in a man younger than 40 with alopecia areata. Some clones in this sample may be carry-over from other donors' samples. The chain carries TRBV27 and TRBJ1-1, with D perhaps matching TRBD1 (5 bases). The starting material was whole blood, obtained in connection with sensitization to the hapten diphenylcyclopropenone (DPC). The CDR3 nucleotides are TGTGCCAGCAGTTTGATAGACAGTCTTGAAGCTTTCTTT. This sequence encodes CASSLIDSLEAFF.